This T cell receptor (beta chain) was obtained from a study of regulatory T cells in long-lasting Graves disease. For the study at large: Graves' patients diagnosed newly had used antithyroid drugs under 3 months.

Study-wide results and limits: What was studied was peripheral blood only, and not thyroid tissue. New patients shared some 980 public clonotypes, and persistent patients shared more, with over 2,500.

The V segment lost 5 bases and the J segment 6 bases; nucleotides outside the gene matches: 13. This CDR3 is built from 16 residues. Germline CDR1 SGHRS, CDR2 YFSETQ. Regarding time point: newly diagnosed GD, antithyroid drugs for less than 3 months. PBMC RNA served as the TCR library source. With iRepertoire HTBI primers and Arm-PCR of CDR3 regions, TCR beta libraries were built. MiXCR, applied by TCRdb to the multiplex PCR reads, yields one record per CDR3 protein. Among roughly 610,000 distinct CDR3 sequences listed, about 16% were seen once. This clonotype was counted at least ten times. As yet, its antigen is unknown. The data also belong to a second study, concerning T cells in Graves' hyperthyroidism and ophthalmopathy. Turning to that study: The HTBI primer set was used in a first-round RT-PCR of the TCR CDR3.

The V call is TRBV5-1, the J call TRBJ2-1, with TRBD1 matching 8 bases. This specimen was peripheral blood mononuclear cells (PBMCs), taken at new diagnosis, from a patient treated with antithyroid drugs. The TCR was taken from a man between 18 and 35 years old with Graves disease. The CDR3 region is CASRKRTGGNSNEQFF. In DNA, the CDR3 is TGCGCCAGCAGGAAACGAACAGGGGGTAATTCCAATGAGCAGTTCTTC.